The 24 T cell receptor beta chains listed next were all sequenced from one sample in a study of PD-L1 blockade in urothelial cancer. The time point: pretreatment peripheral blood. Clones were read by immunoSEQ multiplex PCR, and TCRdb kept only the in-frame ones, dropping some. The sample yields roughly 63,000 clones, 81% seen once. This specimen consisted of PBMCs, obtained around atezolizumab (anti-PD-L1) treatment. These receptor sequences come from a man between 70 and 80 years old with urothelial cancer.

V gene TRBV6-6 combines with J gene TRBJ2-7; D is undetermined. Trimming left V 2 bases short and J 0 bases short, with 11 bases between. CDR1 is MNHNY, CDR2 SVGAGI, per germline (reference sequence). This CDR3 has 15 amino acids. CDR3 nucleotides: TGTGCCAGCAGTTACGATCCGCGAAACTCCTACGAGCAGTACTTC. It yields the protein CASSYDPRNSYEQYF.

The rearrangement uses TRBV11-2 and TRBJ1-1, with D perhaps matching TRBD1 (6 bases). V was clipped by 5 bases and J by 3 bases, with 10 bases between them. This CDR3 is built from 13 residues. Germline lookup yields CDR1 SGHAT and CDR2 FQNNGV. CDR3 sequence (DNA): TGTGCCAGCAGCCGGAACAGGGACACTGAAGCTTTCTTT. Its protein product is CASSRNRDTEAFF.

This chain joins TRBV5-1 and TRBJ1-1; 7 bases map to TRBD1. CDR1 and CDR2 (germline): SGHRS, YFSETQ. Trimming cost V 4 bases and J 8 bases; bases outside gene matches: 8. The CDR3 has 13 residues. The CDR3 reads CASSPQGELEAFF. For the CDR3, the DNA is TGCGCCAGCAGCCCCCAGGGGGAGCTGGAAGCTTTCTTT.

The chain carries TRBV5-5 and TRBJ2-2, with D unresolved. This CDR3 has 14 residues. CDR1 is SGHKS and CDR2 is YYEKEE in the germline V gene (reference sequence). With 0 bases removed from V and 1 base from J, the gap between germline ends came to 4 bases. CDR3 in amino acids: CASSLGQNTGELFF. The CDR3 DNA sequence: TGTGCCAGCAGCTTGGGACAGAACACCGGGGAGCTGTTTTTT.

This chain uses TRBV11-3 with TRBJ2-7, with 15 bases that match TRBD2. V trimming: 5 bases; J trimming: 3 bases; junction bases outside the gene matches: 5. The CDR3 sequence is 16 residues long. The germline gives CDR1 SGHNT, CDR2 YENEEA. The CDR3 is CASSKGTSGGNYEQYF. The CDR3 bases are TGTGCCAGCAGCAAAGGGACTAGCGGGGGGAACTACGAGCAGTACTTC.

The chain couples TRBV18 to TRBJ2-1; 9 positions agree with TRBD2. Germline V gene sequence: CDR1 KGHSH, CDR2 LQKENI. The CDR3 sequence is 15 residues long. Unmatched junction bases numbered 5, after V lost 4 bases and J lost 4 bases. CDR3 sequence (DNA): TGTGCCAGCTCACTCGCGACTAGCGGTTACAATGAGCAGTTCTTC. This translates into CASSLATSGYNEQFF.

The chain employs TRBV5-4 and TRBJ2-3, with TRBD1 matching 7 bases. The CDR3 has 13 amino acids. The ends lost 6 bases at V and 4 bases at J; junction bases unmatched: 5. CDR1 SGHNT and CDR2 YYREEE come from the germline V gene (reference sequence). CDR3 amino acids: CASTEGAADTQYF. DNA of the CDR3: TGTGCCAGCACCGAGGGGGCAGCAGATACGCAGTATTTT.

This clone was found a few times. In nucleotides, the CDR3 is TGTGCCTGGAGTTCCGGGATATCGTTCTCTGAAGCTTTCTTT. Amino acids: CAWSSGISFSEAFF. The V gene is TRBV30, the J gene TRBJ1-1; no reliable D call. The germline V and J ends were trimmed by 2 bases and 6 bases, with 16 bases remaining between them. Germline values: CDR1 GTSNPN, CDR2 SVGIG (reference sequence). The CDR3 extends over 14 amino acids.

J is TRBJ2-3 and V is TRBV9, with 8 bases aligning to TRBD2. Germline loops: CDR1 SGDLS, CDR2 YYNGEE. After removal of 2 bases from V and 6 bases from J, the junction contained 5 bases not matched to a gene. The CDR3 length is 14 residues. CDR3 amino acids: CASSVAGGADTQYF. The DNA for the CDR3 is TGTGCCAGCAGCGTGGCGGGAGGCGCGGATACGCAGTATTTT.

V gene TRBV28 combines with J gene TRBJ1-3, with D possibly TRBD1 on 5 matching bases. Germline CDR1 MDHEN, CDR2 SYDVKM. The CDR3 covers 16 residues. Trimming stripped 2 bases from V and 0 bases from J, with 11 bases between. DNA of the CDR3: TGTGCCAGCAGTTTACTCCGGGGGAGCTCTGGAAACACCATATATTTT. It specifies CASSLLRGSSGNTIYF.

CDR3: CASSLGGVYYNEQFF. Here the CDR3 DNA reads TGTGCCAGCAGCTTAGGGGGAGTTTATTACAATGAGCAGTTCTTC. This sequence joins TRBV11-2 and TRBJ2-1; possibly TRBD2 for D (5 bases). V was cut by 1 base and J by 4 bases, with 11 bases left in between. CDR3 size: 15 residues. In germline, CDR1 is SGHAT, CDR2 FQNNGV.

The rearrangement links TRBV10-3 to TRBJ2-7, with D possibly TRBD1 on 5 matching bases. The CDR3 loop spans 16 amino acids. V lost 0 bases, J lost 0 bases, and 12 bases lay in between. Germline CDR1 and CDR2: ENHRY and SYGVKD. DNA for the CDR3: TGTGCCATCAGTGAGTCGAGCTGGGGCAGCTCCTACGAGCAGTACTTC. Its translation: CAISESSWGSSYEQYF.

Written as DNA, the CDR3 is TGTGCCAGCAGCAAAGGGCGGATCGGCGGTCCAGATACGCAGTATTTT. The encoded protein is CASSKGRIGGPDTQYF. The gene calls are TRBV21-1 and TRBJ2-3; the DNA was not used to check the table's D call, TRBD2. TRBV21-1 counts as a pseudogene. This CDR3 spans 16 amino acids.

J is TRBJ2-7 and V is TRBV5-1; D is unclear. V lost 0 bases, J lost 4 bases, and 11 bases lay in between. This CDR3 comprises 14 residues. CDR1 is SGHRS, CDR2 YFSETQ, per germline. CDR3 in amino acids: CASSLVALEYEQYF. DNA of the CDR3: TGCGCCAGCAGCTTGGTGGCCCTCGAATACGAGCAGTACTTC.

The chain combines TRBV7-9 with TRBJ2-1; 7 bases line up with TRBD2. This CDR3 has 13 amino acids. Trimming took 8 bases from V and 6 from J; bases not matched to a gene: 7. The germline V gene encodes CDR1 SEHNR and CDR2 FQNEAQ (reference sequence). As DNA, the CDR3 is TGTGCCAGCTCCCGCGGGGGAGGCAATGAGCAGTTCTTC. It yields the protein CASSRGGGNEQFF.

V and J are TRBV4-1 and TRBJ1-2; TRBD1 agrees at 10 bases. CDR3 size: 18 residues. Per germline, CDR1 MGHRA and CDR2 YSYEKL. The V and J ends lost 6 bases and 3 bases, in that order; junction bases with no gene match: 16. CDR3 DNA: TGCGCCAGCAGAGACACCTTCCGGGACAGGGGTTCTGACTATGGCTACACCTTC. Protein product: CASRDTFRDRGSDYGYTF.

This chain joins TRBV18 and TRBJ1-1; D not certain. Germline CDR1 reads KGHSH; CDR2 reads LQKENI. Trimming took 3 bases from V and 1 from J, leaving 18 bases between them. CDR3 length: 17 amino acids. The CDR3 spells CASSPNGVGSANTEAFF. CDR3 nucleotides: TGTGCCAGCTCACCGAACGGGGTGGGCTCGGCGAACACTGAAGCTTTCTTT.

The gene calls are TRBV5-1 and TRBJ2-5, with TRBD1 identical over 7 bases. This CDR3 contains 15 residues. V gave up 4 bases and J gave up 0 bases; unmatched junction bases: 6. Germline V gene lookup returns CDR1 SGHRS and CDR2 YFSETQ. In DNA form, the CDR3 reads TGCGCCAGCAGCAGATTAACAGGGGACCAAGAGACCCAGTACTTC. Residues: CASSRLTGDQETQYF. The full variable domain, completed using reference TRBV5-1 and TRBJ2-5, is KAGVTQTPRYLIKTRGQQVTLSCSPISGHRSVSWYQQTPGQGLQFLFEYFSETQRNKGNFPGRFSGRQFSNSRSEMNVSTLELGDSALYLCASSRLTGDQETQYFGPGTRLLVL.

This clone occurred once. This CDR3 is CASRPTIKNEQYF. The CDR3 coding sequence is TGTGCCAGCAGGCCAACAATCAAGAACGAGCAGTACTTC. The V gene is TRBV6-5, the J gene TRBJ2-7; no clear D. The V and J ends lost 6 bases and 5 bases respectively, with 14 bases between them. The CDR3 is 13 residues long. The V gene's germline CDR1 is MNHEY and CDR2 SVGAGI.

J is TRBJ2-7 and V is TRBV7-8; a possible D gene is TRBD1 (6 bases). The CDR3 has 14 amino acids. The ends were cut back, 7 bases at V and 1 base at J, with 14 bases in the middle. CDR1 and CDR2 (germline): SGHVS, FQNEAQ. The CDR3 here is CASTERDISYEQYF. The CDR3, as DNA: TGTGCCAGCACCGAAAGGGACATATCCTACGAGCAGTACTTC.

This chain uses TRBV30 with TRBJ2-7; 8 bases line up with TRBD2. J was trimmed by 3 bases and V by 4 bases; bases with no gene match: 2. Germline V gene lookup returns CDR1 GTSNPN and CDR2 SVGIG (reference sequence). The CDR3 contains 12 residues. The CDR3 here is CAWKLAGYEQYF. CDR3 in DNA: TGTGCCTGGAAGCTAGCGGGCTACGAGCAGTACTTC.

The chain joins TRBV6-4 to TRBJ2-2, with a possible D match to TRBD1 (6 bases). Per germline, CDR1 MRHNA and CDR2 SNTAGT. Trimming took 6 bases from V and 7 from J, leaving 15 bases between them. The CDR3 is 14 residues long. The CDR3 is CASSKLQGNGELFF. In nucleotides, the CDR3 is TGTGCCAGCAGCAAGCTACAGGGTAACGGGGAGCTGTTTTTT.

This clone was found once. The V call is TRBV5-6, the J call TRBJ2-1, with 7 bases fitting TRBD1. V shed 4 bases and J 8 bases; nucleotides not matched to a gene: 6. There are 13 residues in the CDR3. Germline V CDR1 and CDR2: SGHDT, YYEEEE. CDR3 loop: CASSRQGRDEQFF. CDR3 DNA sequence: TGTGCCAGCAGCCGACAGGGTCGGGATGAGCAGTTCTTC. Full variable domain (outside the CDR3, taken from reference TRBV5-6 and TRBJ2-1): DAGVTQSPTHLIKTRGQQVTLRCSPKSGHDTVSWYQQALGQGPQFIFQYYEEEERQRGNFPDRFSGHQFPNYSSELNVNALLLGDSALYLCASSRQGRDEQFFGPGTRLTVL.

This chain uses TRBV28 with TRBJ1-5, with 10 bases aligning to TRBD1. Trimming took 4 bases from V and 2 from J; bases not matched to a gene: 5. Germline V gives CDR1 MDHEN, CDR2 SYDVKM. The CDR3 totals 16 residues. DNA for the CDR3: TGTGCCAGCAGTTCGCCAGGGACAGGGGGCAATCAGCCCCAGCATTTT. Translated: CASSSPGTGGNQPQHF.